This TCR beta chain was identified in a study of T cell changes during pregnancy in multiple sclerosis. This CDR3 is 14 amino acids long. The ends lost 0 bases at V and 8 bases at J; junction bases unmatched: 4. Looked up from germline, CDR1 is SGHKS and CDR2 is YYEKEE (reference sequence). The data were produced by immunoSEQ multiplex PCR, yet TCRdb's version contains in-frame clones alone and is incomplete. Of tens of thousands of clones listed, approximately 91% are singletons. This chain links TRBV5-5 with TRBJ1-5, with 8 positions matching TRBD1. This TCR derives from a female donor with multiple sclerosis, enrolled in a pregnancy study. The source was CD4+ T cells from peripheral blood mononuclear cells, collected in the second trimester of pregnancy. The CDR3 loop reads CASSLGSGGKPQHF. The CDR3 DNA reads as TGTGCCAGCAGCTTGGGGTCAGGGGGCAAGCCCCAGCATTTT.